This T cell receptor beta chain is drawn from a study of spatial heterogeneity in lung cancer. Study context: PBMC collected at follow-up were sequenced when available, a median of around 25 months after resection. Unique TCR and UMI combinations averaged more than ten appearances each in raw reads.

Germline V gives CDR1 MNHNS, CDR2 SASEGT. The CDR3 loop spans 15 amino acids. Trimming cost V 1 base and J 4 bases, with 12 bases left between them. This clonotype has at least ten counts. The time point is: blood at routine non-recurrence follow-up after resection. TCRdb recomputed calls from the 5' RACE reads with MiXCR, one row per CDR3 protein. The data show about 70,000 distinct CDR3 sequences, nearly 9% seen once. The sequence was obtained from a female donor with early-stage non-small cell lung cancer. This chain uses TRBV6-1 with TRBJ2-3, with D hard to call. The sequences come from PBMCs, collected at follow-up. In DNA form, the CDR3 reads TGTGCCAGCAGTGAAGTCTTAGGGTTGGCAGATACGCAGTATTTT. This translates into CASSEVLGLADTQYF.